Included here is one TCR beta chain sequence, with context. The sample is drawn from a study of blood T cell repertoires in COVID-19. Study at large: Samples taken during acute and convalescent COVID-19 were collected in the United States, Italy and Spain.

The protocol was immunoSEQ multiplex PCR, while the TCRdb copy is restricted to in-frame clones and leaves out a portion. The sample holds around 160,000 clones, less than 90% seen once. The CDR3 loop spans 17 amino acids. Germline V lookup: CDR1 SNHLY, CDR2 FYNNEI. Trimming removed 6 bases from V and 5 bases from J, with 25 bases in between. The TCR comes from a human donor in a cohort sampled during active COVID-19. The rearrangement links TRBV2 to TRBJ1-1; D is perhaps TRBD1 (6 bases). The sequenced material came from peripheral blood. CDR3: CASRIQNRAREKTEAFF. The CDR3 DNA is TGTGCCAGCAGGATCCAGAACAGGGCGAGGGAAAAAACTGAAGCTTTCTTT.